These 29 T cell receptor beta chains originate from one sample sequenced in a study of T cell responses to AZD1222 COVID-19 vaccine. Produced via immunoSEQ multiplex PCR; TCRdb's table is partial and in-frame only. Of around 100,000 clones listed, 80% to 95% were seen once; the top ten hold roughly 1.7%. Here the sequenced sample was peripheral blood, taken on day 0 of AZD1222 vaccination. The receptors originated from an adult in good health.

The CDR3 sequence: CASSQVLSYGYTF. The CDR3 nucleotides read TGTGCCAGCAGCCAAGTCCTTAGCTATGGCTACACCTTC. V and J are TRBV14 and TRBJ1-2; D remains ambiguous. CDR1 is SGHDN and CDR2 is FVKESK in the germline V gene. This CDR3 contains 13 residues. V was shortened by 1 base and J by 4 bases, with 7 bases between the two germline ends.

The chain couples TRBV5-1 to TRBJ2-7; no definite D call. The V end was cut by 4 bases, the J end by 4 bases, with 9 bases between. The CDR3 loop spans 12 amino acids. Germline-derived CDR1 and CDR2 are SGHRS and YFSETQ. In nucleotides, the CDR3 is TGCGCCAGCAGCCCCTCTACGTACGAGCAGTACTTC. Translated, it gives CASSPSTYEQYF.

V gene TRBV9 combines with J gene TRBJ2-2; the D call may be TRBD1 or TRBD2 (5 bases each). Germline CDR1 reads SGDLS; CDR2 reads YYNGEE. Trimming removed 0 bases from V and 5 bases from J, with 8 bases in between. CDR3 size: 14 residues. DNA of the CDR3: TGTGCCAGCAGCGTAGTGGGGGTAACCGGGGAGCTGTTTTTT. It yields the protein CASSVVGVTGELFF. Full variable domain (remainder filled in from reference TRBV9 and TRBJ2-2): DSGVTQTPKHLITATGQRVTLRCSPRSGDLSVYWYQQSLDQGLQFLIQYYNGEERAKGNILERFSAQQFPDLHSELNLSSLELGDSALYFCASSVVGVTGELFFGEGSRLTVL.

The CDR3 is CASSYSKGRNTGELFF. CDR3 coding DNA: TGTGCCAGCAGTTACTCGAAAGGGCGGAACACCGGGGAGCTGTTTTTT. This chain connects TRBV6-6 to TRBJ2-2; D uncertain. V lost 0 bases, J lost 1 base, and 9 bases lay in between. CDR1 and CDR2 from the germline V gene are MNHNY and SVGAGI (reference sequence). The CDR3 is 16 amino acids.

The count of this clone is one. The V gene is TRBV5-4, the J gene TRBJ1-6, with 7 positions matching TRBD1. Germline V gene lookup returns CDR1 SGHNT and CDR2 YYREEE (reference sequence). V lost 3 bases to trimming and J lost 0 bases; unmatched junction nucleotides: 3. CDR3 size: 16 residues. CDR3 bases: TGTGCCAGCAGCTCGGGGACAGACTCCTATAATTCACCCCTCCACTTT. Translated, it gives CASSSGTDSYNSPLHF. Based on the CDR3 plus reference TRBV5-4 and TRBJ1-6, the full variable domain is ETGVTQSPTHLIKTRGQQVTLRCSSQSGHNTVSWYQQALGQGPQFIFQYYREEENGRGNFPPRFSGLQFPNYSSELNVNALELDDSALYLCASSSGTDSYNSPLHFGNGTRLTVT.

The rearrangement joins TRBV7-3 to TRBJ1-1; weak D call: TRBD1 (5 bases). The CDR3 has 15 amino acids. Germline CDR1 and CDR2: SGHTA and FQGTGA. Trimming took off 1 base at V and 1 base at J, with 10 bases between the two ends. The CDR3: CASSLRGVKNTEAFF. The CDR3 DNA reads TGTGCCAGCAGCTTAAGAGGGGTAAAGAACACTGAAGCTTTCTTT.

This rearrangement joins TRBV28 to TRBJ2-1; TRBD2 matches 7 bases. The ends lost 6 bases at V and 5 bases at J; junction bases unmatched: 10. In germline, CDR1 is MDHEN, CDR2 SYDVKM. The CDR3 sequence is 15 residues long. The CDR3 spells CASSSNGRSHNEQFF. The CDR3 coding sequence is TGTGCCAGCAGCTCTAACGGGAGGTCGCACAATGAGCAGTTCTTC. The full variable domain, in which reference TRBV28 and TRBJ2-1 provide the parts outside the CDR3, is DVKVTQSSRYLVKRTGEKVFLECVQDMDHENMFWYRQDPGLGLRLIYFSYDVKMKEKGDIPEGYSVSREKKERFSLILESASTNQTSMYLCASSSNGRSHNEQFFGPGTRLTVL.

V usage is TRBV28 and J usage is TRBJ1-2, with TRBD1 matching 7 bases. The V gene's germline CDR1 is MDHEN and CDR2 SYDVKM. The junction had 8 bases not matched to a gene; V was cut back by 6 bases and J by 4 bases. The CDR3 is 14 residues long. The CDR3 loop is CASRRTGVTYGYTF. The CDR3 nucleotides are TGTGCCAGCAGACGAACAGGGGTTACCTATGGCTACACCTTC.

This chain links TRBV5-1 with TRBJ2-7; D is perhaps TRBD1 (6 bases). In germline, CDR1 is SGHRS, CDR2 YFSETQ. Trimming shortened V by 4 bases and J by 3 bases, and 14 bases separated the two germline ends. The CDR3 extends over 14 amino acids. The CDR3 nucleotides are TGCGCCAGCAGCCCTGGACAGACTCGCTACGAGCAGTACTTC. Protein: CASSPGQTRYEQYF.

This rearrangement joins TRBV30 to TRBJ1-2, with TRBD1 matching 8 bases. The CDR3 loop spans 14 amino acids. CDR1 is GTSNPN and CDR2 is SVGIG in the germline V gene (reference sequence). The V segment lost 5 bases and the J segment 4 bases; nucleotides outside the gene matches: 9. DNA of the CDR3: TGTGCCTGGCAGACGGGACAGGAAGGCTATGGCTACACCTTC. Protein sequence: CAWQTGQEGYGYTF. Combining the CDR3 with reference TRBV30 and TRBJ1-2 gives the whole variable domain SQTIHQWPATLVQPVGSPLSLECTVEGTSNPNLYWYRQAAGRGLQLLFYSVGIGQISSEVPQNLSASRPQDRQFILSSKKLLLSDSGFYLCAWQTGQEGYGYTFGSGTRLTVV.

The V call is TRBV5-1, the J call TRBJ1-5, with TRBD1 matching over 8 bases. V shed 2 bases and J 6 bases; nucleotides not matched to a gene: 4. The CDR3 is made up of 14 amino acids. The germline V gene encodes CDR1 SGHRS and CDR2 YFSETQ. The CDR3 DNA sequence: TGCGCCAGCAGCTTAAAGACAGGGGCTCAGCCCCAGCATTTT. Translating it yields CASSLKTGAQPQHF.

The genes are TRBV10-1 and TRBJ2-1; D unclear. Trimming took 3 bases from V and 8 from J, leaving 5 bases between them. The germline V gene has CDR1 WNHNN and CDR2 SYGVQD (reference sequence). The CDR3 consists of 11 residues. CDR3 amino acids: CASSDGHEQFF. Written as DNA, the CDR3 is TGCGCCAGCAGTGACGGTCATGAGCAGTTCTTC.

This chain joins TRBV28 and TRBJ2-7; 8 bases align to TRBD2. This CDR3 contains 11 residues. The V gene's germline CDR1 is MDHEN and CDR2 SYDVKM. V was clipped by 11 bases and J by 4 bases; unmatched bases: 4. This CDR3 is CALGRGYEQYF. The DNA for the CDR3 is TGTGCCCTCGGGAGGGGGTACGAGCAGTACTTC.

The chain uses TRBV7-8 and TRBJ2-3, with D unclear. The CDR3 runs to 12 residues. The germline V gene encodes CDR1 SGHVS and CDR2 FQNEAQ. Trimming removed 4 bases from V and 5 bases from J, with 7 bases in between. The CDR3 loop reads CASSSDLDTQYF. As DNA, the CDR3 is TGTGCCAGCAGCTCCGACTTAGATACGCAGTATTTT.

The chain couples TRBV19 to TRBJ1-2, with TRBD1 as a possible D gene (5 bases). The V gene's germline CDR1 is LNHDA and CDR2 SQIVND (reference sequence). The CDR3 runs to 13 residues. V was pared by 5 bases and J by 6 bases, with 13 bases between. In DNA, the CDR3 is TGTGCCAGTAGTGGCAGGGTCGTTGATGGCTACACCTTC. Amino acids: CASSGRVVDGYTF.

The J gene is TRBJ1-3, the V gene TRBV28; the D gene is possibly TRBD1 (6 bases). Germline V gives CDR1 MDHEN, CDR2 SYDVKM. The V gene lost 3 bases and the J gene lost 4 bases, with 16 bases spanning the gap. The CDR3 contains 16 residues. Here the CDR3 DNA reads TGTGCCAGCAGTTTCCTCACAGGGATCGACGGAAACACCATATATTTT. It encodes CASSFLTGIDGNTIYF.

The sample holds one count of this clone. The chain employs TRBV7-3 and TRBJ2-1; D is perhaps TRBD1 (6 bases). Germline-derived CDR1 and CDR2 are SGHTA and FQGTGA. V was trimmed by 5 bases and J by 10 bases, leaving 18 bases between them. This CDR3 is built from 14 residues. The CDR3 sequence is CASSTGQKSPEQFF. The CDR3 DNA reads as TGTGCCAGCAGCACTGGACAGAAGAGTCCAGAGCAGTTCTTC. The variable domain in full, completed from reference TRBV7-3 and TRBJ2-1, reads GAGVSQTPSNKVTEKGKYVELRCDPISGHTALYWYRQSLGQGPEFLIYFQGTGAADDSGLPNDRFFAVRPEGSVSTLKIQRTERGDSAVYLCASSTGQKSPEQFFGPGTRLTVL.

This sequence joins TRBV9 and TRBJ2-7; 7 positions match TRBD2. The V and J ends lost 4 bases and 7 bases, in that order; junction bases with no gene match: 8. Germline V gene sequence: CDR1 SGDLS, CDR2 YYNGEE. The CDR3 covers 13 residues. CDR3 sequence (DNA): TGTGCCAGCAGCCCCAACCTAGCGGTTGAGCAGTACTTC. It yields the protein CASSPNLAVEQYF.

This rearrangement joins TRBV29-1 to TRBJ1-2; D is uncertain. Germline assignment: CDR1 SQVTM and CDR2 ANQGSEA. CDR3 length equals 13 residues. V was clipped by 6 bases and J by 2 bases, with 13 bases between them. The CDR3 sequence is CSVEPGANYGYTF. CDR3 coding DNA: TGCAGCGTAGAACCCGGCGCAAACTATGGCTACACCTTC.

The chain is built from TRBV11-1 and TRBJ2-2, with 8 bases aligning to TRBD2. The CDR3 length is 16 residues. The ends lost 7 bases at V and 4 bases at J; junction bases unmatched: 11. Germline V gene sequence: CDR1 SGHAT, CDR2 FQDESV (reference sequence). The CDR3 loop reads CASTMSAGALTGELFF. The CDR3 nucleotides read TGTGCCAGCACCATGTCAGCGGGAGCGCTCACCGGGGAGCTGTTTTTT.

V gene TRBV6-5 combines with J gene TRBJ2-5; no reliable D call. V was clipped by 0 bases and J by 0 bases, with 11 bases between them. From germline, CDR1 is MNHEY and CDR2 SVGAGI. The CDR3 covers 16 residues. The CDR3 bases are TGTGCCAGCAGTTACTCGCCCAGGTCGTACCAAGAGACCCAGTACTTC. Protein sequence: CASSYSPRSYQETQYF.

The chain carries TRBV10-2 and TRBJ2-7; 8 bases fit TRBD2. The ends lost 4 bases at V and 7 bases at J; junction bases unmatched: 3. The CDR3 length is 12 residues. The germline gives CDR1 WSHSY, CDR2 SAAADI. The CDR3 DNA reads TGCGCCAGCAGTGTGGTAGCGGGGGAGCAGTACTTC. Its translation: CASSVVAGEQYF.

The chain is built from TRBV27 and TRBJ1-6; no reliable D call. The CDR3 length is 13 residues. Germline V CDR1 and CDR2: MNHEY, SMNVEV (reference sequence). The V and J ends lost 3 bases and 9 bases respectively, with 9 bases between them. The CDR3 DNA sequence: TGTGCCAGCAGTTTGGGTCTGGGTTCACCCCTCCACTTT. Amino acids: CASSLGLGSPLHF.

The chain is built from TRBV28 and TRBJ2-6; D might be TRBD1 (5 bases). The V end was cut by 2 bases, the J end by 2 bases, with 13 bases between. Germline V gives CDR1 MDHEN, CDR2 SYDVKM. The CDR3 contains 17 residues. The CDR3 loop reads CASSLDPGIAGANVLTF. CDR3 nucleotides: TGTGCCAGCAGTTTAGACCCAGGGATAGCTGGGGCCAACGTCCTGACTTTC.

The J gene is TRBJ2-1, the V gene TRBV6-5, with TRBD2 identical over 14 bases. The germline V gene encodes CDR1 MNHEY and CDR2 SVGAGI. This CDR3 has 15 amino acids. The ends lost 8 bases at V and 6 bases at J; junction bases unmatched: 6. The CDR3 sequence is CASDGGLAGVNEQFF. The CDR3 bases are TGTGCCAGCGACGGGGGACTAGCGGGAGTCAATGAGCAGTTCTTC.

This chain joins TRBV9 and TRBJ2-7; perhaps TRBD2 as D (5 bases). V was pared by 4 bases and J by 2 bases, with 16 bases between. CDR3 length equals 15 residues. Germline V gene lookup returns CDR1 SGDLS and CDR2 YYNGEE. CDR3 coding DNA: TGTGCCAGCAGCCCAGATGGGCTAGCCACCTACGAGCAGTACTTC. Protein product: CASSPDGLATYEQYF.

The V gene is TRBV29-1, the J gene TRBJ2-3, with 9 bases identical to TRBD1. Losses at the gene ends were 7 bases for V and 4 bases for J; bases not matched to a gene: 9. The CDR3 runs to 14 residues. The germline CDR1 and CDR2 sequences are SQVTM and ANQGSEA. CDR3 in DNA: TGCAGCGGCGATCCGGGACAGGGACCAGATACGCAGTATTTT. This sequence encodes CSGDPGQGPDTQYF.

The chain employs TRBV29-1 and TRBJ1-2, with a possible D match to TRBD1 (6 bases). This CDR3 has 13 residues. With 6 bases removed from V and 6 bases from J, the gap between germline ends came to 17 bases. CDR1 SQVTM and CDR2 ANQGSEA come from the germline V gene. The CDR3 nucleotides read TGCAGCGTGGGTATTGGGGGGGGCGATGGCTACACCTTC. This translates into CSVGIGGGDGYTF.

The CDR3 reads CASSVGGSGRYNEQFF. The CDR3, as DNA: TGTGCCAGCAGCGTAGGGGGTAGCGGGAGGTACAATGAGCAGTTCTTC. The V and J genes are TRBV9 and TRBJ2-1; 10 bases line up with TRBD2. V was pared by 0 bases and J by 4 bases, with 4 bases of the junction left unmatched. The CDR3 extends over 16 amino acids. Germline assignment: CDR1 SGDLS and CDR2 YYNGEE.